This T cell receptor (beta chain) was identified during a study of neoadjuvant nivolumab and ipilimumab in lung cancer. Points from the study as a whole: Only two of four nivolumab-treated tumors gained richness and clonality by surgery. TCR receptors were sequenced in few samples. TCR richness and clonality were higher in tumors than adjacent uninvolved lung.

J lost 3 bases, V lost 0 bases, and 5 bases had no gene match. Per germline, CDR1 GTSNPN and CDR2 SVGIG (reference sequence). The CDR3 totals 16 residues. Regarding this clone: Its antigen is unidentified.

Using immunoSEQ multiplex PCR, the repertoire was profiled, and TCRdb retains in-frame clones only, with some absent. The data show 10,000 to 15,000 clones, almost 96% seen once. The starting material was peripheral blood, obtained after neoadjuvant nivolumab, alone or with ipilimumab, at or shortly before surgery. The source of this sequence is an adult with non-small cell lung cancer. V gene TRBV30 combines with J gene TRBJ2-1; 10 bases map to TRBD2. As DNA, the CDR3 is TGTGCCTGGAGTGTCGGGCTAGCGGGAGTCTACAATGAGCAGTTCTTC. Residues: CAWSVGLAGVYNEQFF.